The rows below give T cell receptor beta chains drawn from one sample of a study of shared T cell receptors in the human thymus. Repertoires were generated with immunoSEQ multiplex PCR, while TCRdb's copy carries only in-frame clones and drops some. The sample has 640,000 or so clones, about 90% seen once. The data were also submitted as part of a second study, on human thymus T cells.

The specimen sequenced was thymocytes. These receptors came from a boy younger than two with a congenital heart defect. Both conserved end residues are part of each CDR3. A D gene is named only where the DNA matches it firmly. Clone size is given for some rows only: seen once, a few or many times, or a class if the clone is expanded.

clone size	V gene	D gene	J gene	CDR3 DNA	CDR3 protein
.	TRBV28	TRBD1	TRBJ1-6	TGTGCCAGCACCCCGGGACAGGGTAATTCACCCCTCCACTTT	CASTPGQGNSPLHF
.	TRBV2	TRBD2	TRBJ2-7	TGTGCCAGCAGTGAATCTCTTCCGGGTGTGGGGGGAGGGTGGGCCTCCTACGAGCAGTACTTC	CASSESLPGVGGGWASYEQYF
.	TRBV15	.	TRBJ2-7	TGTGCCACCAGCAGAGATTTGGGGGGTCTCGGGGAGCAGTACTTC	CATSRDLGGLGEQYF
once	TRBV4-1	.	TRBJ2-1	TGCGCCAGCAGCCCTCGACTGGTAAACTCCTACAATGAGCAGTTCTTC	CASSPRLVNSYNEQFF
.	TRBV28	.	TRBJ2-7	TGTGCCAGCAGCCGAATACAGGGCAAAAAATCCTACGAGCAGTACTTC	CASSRIQGKKSYEQYF
.	TRBV9	TRBD2	TRBJ2-1	TGTGCCAGCAGCCCAGGGACTAGTGAGAATGAGCAGTTCTTC	CASSPGTSENEQFF
.	TRBV30	TRBD1	TRBJ1-5	TGTGCCTGGAGTACGAAAAATAGGGGGCGCGCAGGGCATCAGCCCCAGCATTTT	CAWSTKNRGRAGHQPQHF
.	TRBV10-3	.	TRBJ1-1	TGTGCCATCAGTATCGCAGGAATTGAAGCTTTCTTT	CAISIAGIEAFF
.	TRBV23-1	TRBD2	TRBJ2-7	TGCGCCAGCAGTGGGAGGGGCCGGTCATACGAGCAGTACTTC	CASSGRGRSYEQYF
once	TRBV7-9	.	TRBJ2-5	TGTGCCAGCAGCCCCGTGGAGACCCAGTACTTC	CASSPVETQYF
few	TRBV4-3	.	TRBJ1-1	TGCGCCAGCAGCCAAGAGGAGGGTCCGAACACTGAAGCTTTCTTT	CASSQEEGPNTEAFF
.	TRBV5-6	TRBD1	TRBJ1-2	TGTGCCAGCAGCCCGCGGGACAGGTCTTTCTATGGCTACACCTTC	CASSPRDRSFYGYTF
.	TRBV28	TRBD1	TRBJ2-7	TGTGCCAGCAGTTCCCCGGACAGGGGAACCTACGAGCAGTACTTC	CASSSPDRGTYEQYF
once	TRBV5-6	.	TRBJ1-1	TGTGCCAGCAGCTTGCGCGGGGGGTATGGGGCTTTCTTT	CASSLRGGYGAFF
.	TRBV4-2	TRBD1	TRBJ1-1	TGTGCCAGCCTGCCGGGACAGGGGGCGGAAACGGACACTGAAGCTTTCTTT	CASLPGQGAETDTEAFF
.	TRBV7-8	TRBD1	TRBJ1-5	TGTGCCAGCAGCTTACTTCAGGGACAGGTAATCCCCAATCAGCCCCAGCATTTT	CASSLLQGQVIPNQPQHF
.	TRBV28	TRBD1	TRBJ2-2	TGTGCCAGCAGCGCCAGGGACAGACCGAACACCGGGGAGCTGTTTTTT	CASSARDRPNTGELFF
.	TRBV28	.	TRBJ2-1	TGTGCCAGCAGTTTCTGGCACAATGAGCAGTTCTTC	CASSFWHNEQFF
.	TRBV7-2	TRBD1	TRBJ1-5	TGTGCCAGCAGCTTCGACAGGGGCAATCAGCCCCAGCATTTT	CASSFDRGNQPQHF
.	TRBV13	TRBD1	TRBJ2-7	TGTGCCAGCAGCCCGACAGGGTTTGAAAAGCAGTACTTC	CASSPTGFEKQYF
few	TRBV11-2	.	TRBJ2-1	TGTGCCAGCGGAAGGGGGTCGTTCTTC	CASGRGSFF
.	TRBV28	.	TRBJ1-3	TGTGCCAGCAGTTTATCCTACATGGGCAGGGTTTCTGGAAACACCATATATTTT	CASSLSYMGRVSGNTIYF
.	TRBV28	TRBD2	TRBJ2-1	TGTGCCAGCAGTTTATTGGAACCGGGAGGGAATGAGCAGTTCTTC	CASSLLEPGGNEQFF
.	TRBV10-3	TRBD1	TRBJ2-7	TGTGCCATCAGTGGGAGCCGGGACAGGGCGATTCCGACCTATTACGAGCAGTACTTC	CAISGSRDRAIPTYYEQYF
.	TRBV28	.	TRBJ1-1	TGTGCCAGCAGTTTCGGGGAAGTGGGGAACACTGAAGCTTTCTTT	CASSFGEVGNTEAFF
.	TRBV30	.	TRBJ1-6	TGTGCCTGGAGTGTACGCGACAGCTCCTATAATTCCCCCCTCCACTTT	CAWSVRDSSYNSPLHF
.	TRBV28	.	TRBJ2-1	TGTGCCAGCATGAGGATGAACCCCTACAATGAGCAGTTCTTC	CASMRMNPYNEQFF
once	TRBV30	TRBD2	TRBJ2-1	TGTGCCTGGAGTGTACTTCGGGCTAGCGGGGCCTACAATGAGCAGTTCTTC	CAWSVLRASGAYNEQFF
.	TRBV28	.	TRBJ2-1	TGTGCCAGCAGTTTTGGGGGGTACAATGAGCAGTTCTTC	CASSFGGYNEQFF
.	TRBV6-6	TRBD1	TRBJ1-2	TGTGCCAGCAGTAACTCCCACAGGGGCGGCTATGGCTACACCTTC	CASSNSHRGGYGYTF
.	TRBV4-3	TRBD2	TRBJ2-1	TGCGCCAGCAGCCAAGATCTGGGGGGGGTTTCCTACAATGAGCAGTTCTTC	CASSQDLGGVSYNEQFF
.	TRBV27	TRBD2	TRBJ2-7	TGTGCCAGCAGCCCTACTAGCGACTTTTCCTACGAGCAGTACTTC	CASSPTSDFSYEQYF
.	TRBV11-2	.	TRBJ2-1	TGTGCCAGCAGCTTAGATCAGGGCTCATCCTACAATGAGCAGTTCTTC	CASSLDQGSSYNEQFF
.	TRBV7-3	.	TRBJ2-2	TGTGCCAGCAGGGGAGACACCGGGGAGCTGTTTTTT	CASRGDTGELFF
.	TRBV18	TRBD1	TRBJ2-1	TGTGCCAGCTCACCTCCCGGGACAGGCAACAATGAGCAGTTCTTC	CASSPPGTGNNEQFF
.	TRBV28	TRBD1	TRBJ2-3	TGTGCCAGCAGTTTACACCGGGACAGGGAGAGCACAGATACGCAGTATTTT	CASSLHRDRESTDTQYF
.	TRBV28	TRBD2	TRBJ2-7	TGTGCCAGCAGTCTATGGGGACTAGCGGGGAACGAGCAGTACTTC	CASSLWGLAGNEQYF
.	TRBV6-5	TRBD2	TRBJ2-7	TGTGCCAGCACCTCGGGACTAGCGGACCGCTACGAGCAGTACTTC	CASTSGLADRYEQYF
.	TRBV5-6	.	TRBJ2-3	TGTGCCAGCAGCTTGGAAATCGGGAGCACAGATACGCAGTATTTT	CASSLEIGSTDTQYF
.	TRBV6-5	.	TRBJ1-5	TGTGCCAGCAGTTACTCGAAGTCAGATCAGCCCCAGCATTTT	CASSYSKSDQPQHF